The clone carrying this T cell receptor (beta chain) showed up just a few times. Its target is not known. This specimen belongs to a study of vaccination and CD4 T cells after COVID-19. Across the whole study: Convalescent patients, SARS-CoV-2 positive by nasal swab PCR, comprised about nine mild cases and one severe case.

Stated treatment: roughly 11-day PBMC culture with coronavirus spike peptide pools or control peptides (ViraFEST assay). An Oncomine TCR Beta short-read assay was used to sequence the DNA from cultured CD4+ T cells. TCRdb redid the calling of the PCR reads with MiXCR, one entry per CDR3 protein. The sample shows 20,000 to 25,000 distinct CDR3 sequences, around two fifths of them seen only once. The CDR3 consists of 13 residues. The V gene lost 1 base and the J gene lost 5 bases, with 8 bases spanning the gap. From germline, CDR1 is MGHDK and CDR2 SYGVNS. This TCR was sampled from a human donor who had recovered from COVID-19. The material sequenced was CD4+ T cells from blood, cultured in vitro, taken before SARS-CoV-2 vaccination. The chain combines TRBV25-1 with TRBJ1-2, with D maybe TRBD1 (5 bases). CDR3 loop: CASSESGGYGYTF. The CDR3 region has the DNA TGTGCCAGCAGTGAATCGGGGGGGTATGGCTACACCTTC.